The 5 T cell receptor beta chains below all came from one sample that was sequenced in a study of Ad26.COV2.S vaccination and SARS-CoV-2 variants (dated by TCRdb to the early 2020s). The treatment or condition label, as the study defines it: about 20 received Ad26.COV2.S at low or high dose, single or two shots; 5 received placebo; per-sample allocation not given. For vaccine and placebo recipients, the sequenced repertoires came from samples collected on day 63 after the first injection. Libraries were made using the immunoSEQ multiplex PCR assay. This is the immuneACCESS table as TCRdb keeps it, with only in-frame sequences that have V and J called. A part of the clones is gone; compared with another copy, unresolved V genes explain less than half, and the rest is unexplained. The sample data list around 320,000 clones, and about 86% of these were observed just once. The ten largest clones add up to 1.5% to 2.5% of the sample.

This specimen was peripheral blood, taken in a trial of Ad26.COV2.S vaccine versus placebo. These receptors were taken from a person between 18 and 65 years old who received the Ad26.COV2.S COVID-19 vaccine or a placebo.

V and J are TRBV7-5 and TRBJ2-2; TRBD1 is taken as the D call from the table, unchecked against the DNA. TRBV7-5 is deemed a pseudogene. The CDR3 is 15 residues long. This chain's CDR3 is CVRSQQGGPTGELFF. The CDR3 nucleotides are TGTGTCAGAAGCCAACAGGGTGGGCCCACCGGGGAGCTGTTTTTT.

This clone was observed once. The rearrangement uses TRBV18 and TRBJ2-1, with a tentative D call TRBD2 (5 bases). Germline assignment: CDR1 KGHSH and CDR2 LQKENI. The CDR3 loop spans 16 amino acids. Trimming shortened V by 2 bases and J by 0 bases, and 11 bases separated the two germline ends. The CDR3 region is CASSPADSSSYNEQFF. The CDR3 DNA follows: TGTGCCAGCTCACCAGCGGACTCGAGCTCCTACAATGAGCAGTTCTTC.

This chain uses TRBV19 with TRBJ2-3; D is undetermined. Germline values: CDR1 LNHDA, CDR2 SQIVND (reference sequence). The CDR3 spans 14 residues. The ends were cut back, 5 bases at V and 4 bases at J, with 13 bases in the middle. CDR3 residues: CASSPHSLSDTQYF. The CDR3 DNA reads as TGTGCCAGTAGTCCTCACTCGTTATCAGATACGCAGTATTTT. Complete variable domain (other parts from reference TRBV19 and TRBJ2-3): DGGITQSPKYLFRKEGQNVTLSCEQNLNHDAMYWYRQDPGQGLRLIYYSQIVNDFQKGDIAEGYSVSREKKESFPLTVTSAQKNPTAFYLCASSPHSLSDTQYFGPGTRLTVL.

This chain uses TRBV5-1 with TRBJ1-3; D is perhaps TRBD1 (5 bases). CDR3 size: 16 residues. Trimming cost V 0 bases and J 3 bases, with 13 bases left between them. CDR1 is SGHRS, CDR2 YFSETQ, per germline. The CDR3 loop reads CASSLASGARGNTIYF. The CDR3 coding sequence is TGCGCCAGCAGCTTGGCGAGTGGGGCTCGTGGAAACACCATATATTTT.

V gene TRBV6-5 combines with J gene TRBJ1-3, with D uncertain. Germline V gene data show CDR1 as MNHEY and CDR2 as SVGAGI. The CDR3 spans 13 residues. CDR3 DNA: TGTGCATCTGTCCGGGAGCTGCGAAACACCATATATTTT. It specifies CASVRELRNTIYF.